These 24 T cell receptor beta chains were all obtained from the same sample, sequenced in a study of cytomegalovirus exposure and HLA in healthy donors (dated by TCRdb to the late 2010s). Library construction relied on the immunoSEQ multiplex PCR assay. A mixture of 60 forward primers for TCR Vbeta segments and 13 reverse primers for TCR Jbeta segments was used in the multiplex PCR. Imported from immuneACCESS, the table was reduced by TCRdb to in-frame sequences with V and J called. These copies leave out some clones; in studies compared against another copy, an unresolved V gene accounts for under half, and the cause of the remainder is not known. Across this sample there are roughly 180,000 clones, with over 65% seen only once. The ten largest clones represent around 1.5% of the sample. The material sequenced was PBMCs. All receptors derive from a woman aged 25 to 39 in good health and CMV-seropositive.

This chain connects TRBV6-6 to TRBJ2-1; 11 bases line up with TRBD2. V lost 3 bases to trimming and J lost 5 bases; unmatched junction nucleotides: 3. Germline V CDR1 and CDR2: MNHNY, SVGAGI (reference sequence). The CDR3 is 15 amino acids. In DNA form, the CDR3 reads TGTGCCAGCAGTTATACTAGCGGGGGAAACAATGAGCAGTTCTTC. Translated: CASSYTSGGNNEQFF.

The chain joins TRBV28 to TRBJ1-5; D is undetermined. V lost 8 bases to trimming and J lost 3 bases, with 14 bases between them. Germline CDR1 MDHEN, CDR2 SYDVKM. The CDR3 length is 14 residues. CDR3 residues: CASSTRRINQPQHF. The CDR3 coding sequence is TGTGCCAGCTCCACACGCAGGATCAATCAGCCCCAGCATTTT.

For the CDR3, the DNA is TGTGCCAGCAGCTTAGTTGGCCCAGGTGGCTACACCTTC. It is translated as CASSLVGPGGYTF. The V gene is TRBV13, the J gene TRBJ1-2; D not certain. Trimming cost V 1 base and J 7 bases, with 10 bases left between them. This CDR3 is 13 amino acids long. Germline assignment: CDR1 PRHDT and CDR2 FYEKMQ (reference sequence).

The chain combines TRBV7-8 with TRBJ2-5, with D possibly matching TRBD1 (6 bases). V shed 5 bases and J shed 4 bases, with 17 bases lying between them. The CDR3 loop spans 15 amino acids. Germline CDR1 is SGHVS and CDR2 is FQNEAQ. CDR3 amino acids: CASSPRSGVRETQYF. DNA of the CDR3: TGTGCCAGCAGCCCTCGATCAGGGGTTCGAGAGACCCAGTACTTC.

The CDR3 DNA reads as TGTGCCAGCAGTTACTCGAGGGAAACAGGGAAAGCTTTCTTT. It is translated as CASSYSRETGKAFF. The chain joins TRBV6-6 to TRBJ1-1; D is possibly TRBD1 (6 bases). The CDR3 has 14 amino acids. Germline CDR1 is MNHNY and CDR2 is SVGAGI (reference sequence). Deletions cut 0 bases from V and 9 bases from J, with 14 bases between.

V gene TRBV13 combines with J gene TRBJ2-2, with TRBD1 matching 9 bases. This CDR3 region has 14 residues. The germline gives CDR1 PRHDT, CDR2 FYEKMQ (reference sequence). J was trimmed by 1 base and V by 8 bases; bases with no gene match: 2. The CDR3 is CASRTGENTGELFF. The CDR3 nucleotides are TGTGCCAGCCGGACAGGGGAGAACACCGGGGAGCTGTTTTTT.

A few counts support this clone. The V gene is TRBV5-1, the J gene TRBJ2-1, with D perhaps TRBD2 (5 bases). The CDR3 extends over 15 amino acids. V lost 0 bases to trimming and J lost 2 bases, with 9 bases between them. Germline V gives CDR1 SGHRS, CDR2 YFSETQ. The CDR3 reads CASSLDSSPYNEQFF. The DNA of the CDR3 is TGCGCCAGCAGCTTGGACTCTAGCCCCTACAATGAGCAGTTCTTC.

The chain couples TRBV12-5 to TRBJ1-2; D not certain. CDR1 and CDR2 (germline): LGHNT, FRNRAP. The CDR3 is 13 residues long. Trimming took off 2 bases at V and 3 bases at J, with 7 bases between the two ends. The CDR3 region is CASGLSPDYGYTF. CDR3 coding DNA: TGTGCTAGTGGTTTGTCCCCCGACTATGGCTACACCTTC. Combining the CDR3 with reference TRBV12-5 and TRBJ1-2 gives the whole variable domain DARVTQTPRHKVTEMGQEVTMRCQPILGHNTVFWYRQTMMQGLELLAYFRNRAPLDDSGMPKDRFSAEMPDATLATLKIQPSEPRDSAVYFCASGLSPDYGYTFGSGTRLTVV.

This chain uses TRBV11-2 with TRBJ1-1; no firm D call. Trimming removed 4 bases at V and 2 bases at J, with 8 bases between. The CDR3 covers 13 residues. Germline V gene lookup returns CDR1 SGHAT and CDR2 FQNNGV. As DNA, the CDR3 is TGTGCCAGCAGCTCCCAATCAAACACTGAAGCTTTCTTT. Its translation: CASSSQSNTEAFF.

The chain uses TRBV5-4 and TRBJ2-1, with 10 bases lining up with TRBD2. This CDR3 region has 16 residues. V lost 0 bases to trimming and J lost 6 bases; unmatched junction nucleotides: 6. The V gene's germline CDR1 is SGHNT and CDR2 YYREEE (reference sequence). CDR3 protein: CASSLESGRALNEQFF. The CDR3 region has the DNA TGTGCCAGCAGCTTGGAGAGCGGGAGGGCACTCAATGAGCAGTTCTTC.

This clone was picked up a small number of times. This chain uses TRBV5-1 with TRBJ2-1; 7 bases are a match to TRBD1. After removal of 5 bases from V and 7 bases from J, the junction contained 12 bases not matched to a gene. Germline V gene lookup returns CDR1 SGHRS and CDR2 YFSETQ. This CDR3 is built from 15 residues. CDR3 amino acids: CASRSGTAVRNEQFF. CDR3 in DNA: TGCGCCAGCAGGTCCGGGACAGCAGTGCGGAATGAGCAGTTCTTC. Drawing the rest from reference TRBV5-1 and TRBJ2-1, the complete variable domain is KAGVTQTPRYLIKTRGQQVTLSCSPISGHRSVSWYQQTPGQGLQFLFEYFSETQRNKGNFPGRFSGRQFSNSRSEMNVSTLELGDSALYLCASRSGTAVRNEQFFGPGTRLTVL.

This clone was seen more than once but under ten times. The CDR3 protein is CASSVGTGGTYEQYF. CDR3 DNA: TGTGCCAGCAGTGTGGGGACAGGGGGCACCTACGAGCAGTACTTC. The rearrangement links TRBV2 to TRBJ2-7; 12 nucleotides agree with TRBD1. The CDR3 extends over 15 amino acids. CDR1 is SNHLY, CDR2 FYNNEI, per germline. The V gene end was trimmed by 4 bases and the J gene end by 2 bases; junction bases not matched to a gene: 3.

The chain recombines TRBV11-3 with TRBJ2-7, with 9 bases aligning to TRBD2. CDR1 SGHNT and CDR2 YENEEA come from the germline V gene. After removal of 3 bases from V and 2 bases from J, the junction contained 2 bases not matched to a gene. The CDR3 covers 14 residues. This CDR3 is CASSLASGAYEQYF. For the CDR3, the DNA is TGTGCCAGCAGCTTGGCTAGCGGGGCCTACGAGCAGTACTTC.

V usage is TRBV6-1 and J usage is TRBJ1-1, with TRBD1 matching over 10 bases. The CDR3 runs to 13 residues. V trimming: 7 bases; J trimming: 7 bases; junction bases outside the gene matches: 6. The germline V gene encodes CDR1 MNHNS and CDR2 SASEGT. CDR3 DNA: TGTGCCAGCAACCCGGGACAGGGGATTGAAGCTTTCTTT. This encodes CASNPGQGIEAFF.

The chain combines TRBV27 with TRBJ1-4; D uncertain. Germline V gene lookup returns CDR1 MNHEY and CDR2 SMNVEV (reference sequence). The length of the CDR3 is 13 residues. V lost 2 bases, J lost 5 bases, and 6 bases lay in between. CDR3 amino acids: CASSLLGNEKLFF. The CDR3 DNA follows: TGTGCCAGCAGTTTACTCGGGAATGAAAAACTGTTTTTT.

This clone came up once. J is TRBJ1-4 and V is TRBV5-1; a possible D gene is TRBD1 (6 bases). Trimming left V 4 bases short and J 5 bases short, with 9 bases between. This CDR3 region has 13 residues. Germline loops: CDR1 SGHRS, CDR2 YFSETQ. In nucleotides, the CDR3 is TGCGCCAGCAGCCGGACAGCGAATGAAAAACTGTTTTTT. It encodes CASSRTANEKLFF.

The chain joins TRBV5-8 to TRBJ1-3, with TRBD1 as a possible D gene (5 bases). Germline CDR1 is SGHTS and CDR2 is YDEGEE. The length of the CDR3 is 15 residues. V lost 4 bases and J 2 bases, leaving 13 bases between the germline ends. CDR3 in amino acids: CASSRGLKPGNTIYF. CDR3 sequence (DNA): TGTGCCAGCAGCAGGGGTCTTAAGCCTGGAAACACCATATATTTT.

The rearrangement joins TRBV9 to TRBJ1-1; D is possibly TRBD1 (6 bases). The germline V gene has CDR1 SGDLS and CDR2 YYNGEE. The germline V and J ends were trimmed by 0 bases and 2 bases, with 8 bases remaining between them. This CDR3 has 14 amino acids. CDR3 DNA: TGTGCCAGCAGCGTAGGGACAGTAAACACTGAAGCTTTCTTT. It specifies CASSVGTVNTEAFF.

J is TRBJ2-1 and V is TRBV5-1; D is unresolved. Looked up from germline, CDR1 is SGHRS and CDR2 is YFSETQ. This CDR3 is built from 14 residues. Between the trimmed V and J ends, which lost 7 bases and 4 bases, there was a span of 15 bases. The CDR3 DNA follows: TGCGCCAGCGGCCAGGCCACCCTGTACAATGAGCAGTTCTTC. Protein sequence: CASGQATLYNEQFF.

This chain joins TRBV13 and TRBJ2-1, with D unresolved. V shed 2 bases and J shed 4 bases, with 6 bases lying between them. The CDR3 sequence is 13 residues long. Per germline, CDR1 PRHDT and CDR2 FYEKMQ (reference sequence). The CDR3 nucleotides read TGTGCCAGCAGCTTACTAGGTTACAATGAGCAGTTCTTC. Translation gives CASSLLGYNEQFF.

The chain joins TRBV2 to TRBJ2-6; tentative D call: TRBD1 (6 bases). CDR1 and CDR2 (germline): SNHLY, FYNNEI. V lost 5 bases, J lost 2 bases, and 13 bases lay in between. The CDR3 sequence is 16 residues long. The CDR3 nucleotides are TGTGCCAGCAGTCCACCACAGGGTCCTGGGGCCAACGTCCTGACTTTC. The encoded protein is CASSPPQGPGANVLTF.

The chain recombines TRBV4-1 with TRBJ2-1, with D possibly TRBD1 on 5 matching bases. Germline CDR1 is MGHRA and CDR2 is YSYEKL. V lost 4 bases and J 8 bases, leaving 12 bases between the germline ends. The CDR3 is made up of 13 amino acids. The CDR3 loop is CASSRSGRDEQFF. CDR3 nucleotides: TGCGCCAGCAGCCGTTCAGGGCGTGATGAGCAGTTCTTC.

Only a few counts were recorded for this clone. The chain combines TRBV25-1 with TRBJ1-2; no reliable D call. Deletions cut 6 bases from V and 6 bases from J, with 5 bases between. CDR1 is MGHDK, CDR2 SYGVNS, per germline. The length of the CDR3 is 10 residues. CDR3 coding DNA: TGTGCCAGCAGCCTTGATGGCTACACCTTC. Amino acids: CASSLDGYTF.

V gene TRBV5-1 combines with J gene TRBJ2-3; 9 bases are a match to TRBD2. The CDR3 covers 18 residues. Unmatched junction bases numbered 8, after V lost 0 bases and J lost 0 bases. Germline lookup yields CDR1 SGHRS and CDR2 YFSETQ. DNA of the CDR3: TGCGCCAGCAGCTTGGGAGAGCGGGAGGCGCCTAGCACAGATACGCAGTATTTT. This sequence encodes CASSLGEREAPSTDTQYF.